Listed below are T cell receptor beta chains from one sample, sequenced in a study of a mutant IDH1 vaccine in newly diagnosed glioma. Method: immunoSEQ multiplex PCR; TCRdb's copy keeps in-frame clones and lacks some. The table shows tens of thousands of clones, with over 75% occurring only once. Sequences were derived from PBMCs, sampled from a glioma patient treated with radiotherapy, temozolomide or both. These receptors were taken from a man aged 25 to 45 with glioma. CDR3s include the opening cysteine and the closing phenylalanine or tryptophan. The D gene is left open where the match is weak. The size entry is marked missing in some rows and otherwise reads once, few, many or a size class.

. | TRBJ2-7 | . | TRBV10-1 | TGCGCCAGCAGTGGGACGGTCGGATCCTACGAGCAGTACTTC | CASSGTVGSYEQYF
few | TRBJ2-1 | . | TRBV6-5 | TGTGCCAGCAGTTCTAGGGGAACGTGGACCTACAATGAGCAGTTCTTC | CASSSRGTWTYNEQFF
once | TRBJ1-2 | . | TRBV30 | TGTGCCTGGGTCTCGTCCCCAAGGGAGGGCTACACCTTC | CAWVSSPREGYTF
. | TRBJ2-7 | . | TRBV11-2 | TGTGCCAGCAGCTGGGACGGCTCCTACGAGCAGTACTTC | CASSWDGSYEQYF
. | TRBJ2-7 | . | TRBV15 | TGTGCCACCAGCAGAGATCGAGGGGGGAGTTACGAGCAGTACTTC | CATSRDRGGSYEQYF
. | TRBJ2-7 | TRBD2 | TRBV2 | TGTGCCAGCAGTGTTGCGGGGGGACCTTACGAGCAGTACTTC | CASSVAGGPYEQYF
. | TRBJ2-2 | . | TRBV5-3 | TGTGCCAGAAGCTTGGGAGGTCCTGTGCTCGGGACCCCGAACACCGGGGAGCTGTTTTTT | CARSLGGPVLGTPNTGELFF
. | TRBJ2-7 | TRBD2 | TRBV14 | TGTGCCAGCAGCCAAGGACTAGCGGGAGTATACGAGCAGTACTTC | CASSQGLAGVYEQYF
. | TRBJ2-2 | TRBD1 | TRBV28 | TGTGCCAGCAGTCCTTCCCGGGACAGGGTAACCGGGGAGCTGTTTTTT | CASSPSRDRVTGELFF
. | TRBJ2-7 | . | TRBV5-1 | TGCGCCAGCAGCTTGGAGGTTACCTCCTACGAGCAGTACTTC | CASSLEVTSYEQYF
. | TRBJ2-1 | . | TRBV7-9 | TGTGCCAGCAGCTTAGGAGGGGCAAGGGTCCACAATGAGCAGTTCTTC | CASSLGGARVHNEQFF
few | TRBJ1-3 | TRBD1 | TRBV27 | TGTGCCAGCCGCGGGCGGGCAGGGGGCATATCTGGAAACACCATATATTTT | CASRGRAGGISGNTIYF
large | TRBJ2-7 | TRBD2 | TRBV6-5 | TGTGCCAGCAGTTACAGGCGCGGGGGTTCCTACGAGCAGTACTTC | CASSYRRGGSYEQYF
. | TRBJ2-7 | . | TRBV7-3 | TGTGCCAGCAGCTTATTAGCGAACTCCTACGAGCAGTACTTC | CASSLLANSYEQYF
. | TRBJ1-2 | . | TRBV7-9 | TGTGCCAGCAGCTCCTTGGCCGAGAACTATGGCTACACCTTC | CASSSLAENYGYTF
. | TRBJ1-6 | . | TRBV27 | TGTGCCAGCAGTTTATACGGCGGAATCCCCGATAATTCACCCCTCCACTTT | CASSLYGGIPDNSPLHF
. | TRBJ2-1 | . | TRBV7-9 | TGTGCCAGCAGCTTAGGAGGGTACCCCTACAATGAGCAGTTCTTC | CASSLGGYPYNEQFF
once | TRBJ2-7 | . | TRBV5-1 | TGCGCCAGCAGCTCCGGGCCCTCCTACGAGCAGTACTTC | CASSSGPSYEQYF
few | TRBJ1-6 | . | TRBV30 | TGTGCCGATGTCAGGAACTCACCCCTCCACTTT | CADVRNSPLHF
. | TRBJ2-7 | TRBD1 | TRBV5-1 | TGCGCCAGCAGCGGGAACACAGGGGCCAACGAGCAGTACTTC | CASSGNTGANEQYF
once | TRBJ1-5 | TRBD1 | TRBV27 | TGTGCCAGCAGTCCTCGACAGGGGCGCAATCAGCCCCAGCATTTT | CASSPRQGRNQPQHF
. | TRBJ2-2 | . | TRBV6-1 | TGTGCCAGCAGTGAATTGGGACAGAACACCGGGGAGCTGTTTTTT | CASSELGQNTGELFF
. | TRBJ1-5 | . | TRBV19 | TGTGCCAGTAGTATACGGTACGGGAATCAGCCCCAGCATTTT | CASSIRYGNQPQHF
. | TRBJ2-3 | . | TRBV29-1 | TGCAGCGTTGCGGACAGCACTAGCACAGATACGCAGTATTTT | CSVADSTSTDTQYF
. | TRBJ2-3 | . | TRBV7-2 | TGTGCCAGCAGCTTAGGTGTGGGAGTAACGGATACGCAGTATTTT | CASSLGVGVTDTQYF
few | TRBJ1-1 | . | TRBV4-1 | TGCGCCAGCAGCCAAAGCAACAGGGTGGGCACTGAAGCTTTCTTT | CASSQSNRVGTEAFF
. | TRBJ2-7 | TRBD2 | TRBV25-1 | TGTGCCAGCAAGATGGGACTAGACCACGAGCAGTACTTC | CASKMGLDHEQYF
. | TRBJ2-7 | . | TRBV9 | TGTGCCAGCAGCCCAGGACTCTTCTACGAGCAGTACTTC | CASSPGLFYEQYF
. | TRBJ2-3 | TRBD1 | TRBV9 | TGTGCCAGCAGCGACGGTCCCTCCCGGGACAGGGGGCATACATATACGCAGTATTTT | CASSDGPSRDRGHTYTQYF
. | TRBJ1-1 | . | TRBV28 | TGTGCCAGCAGTTTGGATGCCCCCAGCACTGAAGCTTTCTTT | CASSLDAPSTEAFF
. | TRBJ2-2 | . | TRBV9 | TGTGCCAGCACCGAGAACACCGGGGAGCTGTTTTTT | CASTENTGELFF
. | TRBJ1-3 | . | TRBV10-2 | TGCGCCAGCAGTGGGATGGAGGGAAACACCATATATTTT | CASSGMEGNTIYF
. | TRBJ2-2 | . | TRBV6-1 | TGTGCCAGCAGTGAGGGTCCTGGATGGACCGGGGAGCTGTTTTTT | CASSEGPGWTGELFF
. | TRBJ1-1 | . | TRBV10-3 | TGTGCCATCAGTGTGGGGGCGACCACTGAAGCTTTCTTT | CAISVGATTEAFF
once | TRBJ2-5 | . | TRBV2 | TGTGCCAGCAGTATCGACAGATCAGGGACCCAGTACTTC | CASSIDRSGTQYF